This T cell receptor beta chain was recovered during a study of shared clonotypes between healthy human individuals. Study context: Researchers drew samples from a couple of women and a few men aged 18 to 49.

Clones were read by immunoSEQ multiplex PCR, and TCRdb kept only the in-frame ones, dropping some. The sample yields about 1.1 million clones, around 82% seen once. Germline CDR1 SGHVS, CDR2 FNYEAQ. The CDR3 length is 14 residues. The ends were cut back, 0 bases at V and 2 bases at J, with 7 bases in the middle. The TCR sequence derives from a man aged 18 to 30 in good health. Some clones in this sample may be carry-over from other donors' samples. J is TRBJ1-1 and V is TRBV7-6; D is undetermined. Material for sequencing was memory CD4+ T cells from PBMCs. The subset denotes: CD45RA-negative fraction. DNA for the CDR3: TGTGCCAGCAGCTTAGCGGGCGATAACACTGAAGCTTTCTTT. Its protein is CASSLAGDNTEAFF. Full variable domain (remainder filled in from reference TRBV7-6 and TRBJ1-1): GAGVSQSPRYKVTKRGQDVALRCDPISGHVSLYWYRQALGQGPEFLTYFNYEAQQDKSGLPNDRFSAERPEGSISTLTIQRTEQRDSAMYRCASSLAGDNTEAFFGQGTRLTVV.